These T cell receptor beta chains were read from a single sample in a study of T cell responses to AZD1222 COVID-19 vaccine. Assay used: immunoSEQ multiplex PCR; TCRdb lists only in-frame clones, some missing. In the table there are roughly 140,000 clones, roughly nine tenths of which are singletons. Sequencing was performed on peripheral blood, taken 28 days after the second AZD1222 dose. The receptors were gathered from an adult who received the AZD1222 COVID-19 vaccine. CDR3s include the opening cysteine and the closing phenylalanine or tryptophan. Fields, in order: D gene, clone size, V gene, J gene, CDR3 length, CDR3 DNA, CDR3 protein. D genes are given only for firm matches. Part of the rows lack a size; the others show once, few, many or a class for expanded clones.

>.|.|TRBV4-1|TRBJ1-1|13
TGCGCCAGCAGCCGATTTCTCAGCATGGCCGCTTTCTTT
CASSRFLSMAAFF
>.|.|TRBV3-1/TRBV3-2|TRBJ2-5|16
TGTGCCAGCAGCCAATACGGGACCCTACCGTCAGAGACCCAGTACTTC
CASSQYGTLPSETQYF
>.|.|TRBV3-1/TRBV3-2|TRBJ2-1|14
TGTGCCAGCAGCCAAGATCCGCCTATCAATGAGCAGTTCTTC
CASSQDPPINEQFF
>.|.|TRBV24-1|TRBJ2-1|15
TGTGCCACCAGTGATTTTGCTAACTACTACAATGAGCAGTTCTTC
CATSDFANYYNEQFF
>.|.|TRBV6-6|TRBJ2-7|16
TGTGCCAGCAGTTACTCCGGCGCAGGAAGCTCCTACGAGCAGTACTTC
CASSYSGAGSSYEQYF
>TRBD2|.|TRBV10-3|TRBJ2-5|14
TGTGCCATCAGCGGGACTAGCGGACAAGAGACCCAGTACTTC
CAISGTSGQETQYF
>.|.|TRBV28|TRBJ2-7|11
TGTGCCAGCAGTAGCGGCTACGAGCAGTACTTC
CASSSGYEQYF
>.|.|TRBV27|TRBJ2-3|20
TGTGCCAGCAGTCCCGGGACGGCGTTGCGGCGTGCCGGTGGCACAGATACGCAGTATTTT
CASSPGTALRRAGGTDTQYF
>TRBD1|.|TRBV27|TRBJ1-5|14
TGTGCCAGCAGTTTAAGGACAGGGGATCAGCCCCAGCATTTT
CASSLRTGDQPQHF
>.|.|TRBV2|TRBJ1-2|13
TGTGCCAGCAGTCGCGAGGGGGGCTATGGCTACACCTTC
CASSREGGYGYTF
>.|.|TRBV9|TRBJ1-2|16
TGTGCCAGCAGCGTAGCAGACAGGCCCCTGGACTATGGCTACACCTTC
CASSVADRPLDYGYTF
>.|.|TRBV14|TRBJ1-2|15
TGTGCCAGCAGCCAAGAGGTGGGGCCGGGTCTTGTCTACACCTTC
CASSQEVGPGLVYTF
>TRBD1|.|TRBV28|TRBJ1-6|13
TGTGCCAGCAGCCAGACAGGGGGCTCACCCCTCCACTTT
CASSQTGGSPLHF
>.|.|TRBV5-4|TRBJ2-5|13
TGTGCCAGCAGCCCTAGGATGCAAGAGACCCAGTACTTC
CASSPRMQETQYF
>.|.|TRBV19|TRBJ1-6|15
TGTGCCAGTAATAGTAGGGGGACGGAAAATTCACCCCTCCACTTT
CASNSRGTENSPLHF
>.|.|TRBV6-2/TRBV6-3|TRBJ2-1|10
TGTGCCAGCAGTAGGAATGAGCAGTTCTTC
CASSRNEQFF
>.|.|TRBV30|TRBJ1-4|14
TGTGCCTGGAGTGTACAGGCGGTGAATGAAAAACTGTTTTTT
CAWSVQAVNEKLFF
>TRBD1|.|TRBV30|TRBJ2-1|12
TGTGCCTGGGACAGGGGATACAATGAGCAGTTCTTC
CAWDRGYNEQFF
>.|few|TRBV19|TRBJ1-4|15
TGTGCCAGTAGTGCCCGGACATCAACTAATGAAAAACTGTTTTTT
CASSARTSTNEKLFF
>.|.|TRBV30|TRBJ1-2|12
TGTGCCTGGAAACGGGTGGGGTATGGCTACACCTTC
CAWKRVGYGYTF
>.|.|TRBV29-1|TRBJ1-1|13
TGCAGCGTTGAGTTGGGGGGCAACACTGAAGCTTTCTTT
CSVELGGNTEAFF
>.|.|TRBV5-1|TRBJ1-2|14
TGCGCCAGCAGACCGCAGGGGCGGTACTATGGCTACACCTTC
CASRPQGRYYGYTF
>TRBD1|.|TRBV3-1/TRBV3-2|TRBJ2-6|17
TGTGCCAGCAGCCTCGGGACAGGGTTGTCTGGGGCCAACGTCCTGACTTTC
CASSLGTGLSGANVLTF
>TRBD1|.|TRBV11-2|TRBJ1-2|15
TGTGCCAGCAGTCGAGGACAGGGCCTTGGCCATGGCTACACCTTC
CASSRGQGLGHGYTF
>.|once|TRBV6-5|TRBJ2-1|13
TGTGCCAGCAGTTACACCGAGTACAATGAGCAGTTCTTC
CASSYTEYNEQFF
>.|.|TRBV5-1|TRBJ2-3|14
TGCGCCAGCAGACCGACTAGTTTCACAGATACGCAGTATTTT
CASRPTSFTDTQYF
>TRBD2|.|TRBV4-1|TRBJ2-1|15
TGCGCCAGCAGCCCCGGGCTAGCGGGGAACAATGAGCAGTTCTTC
CASSPGLAGNNEQFF
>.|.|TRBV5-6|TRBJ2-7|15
TGTGCCAGCAGCCGGGGCCCAGCGGAGTCCTACGAGCAGTACTTC
CASSRGPAESYEQYF
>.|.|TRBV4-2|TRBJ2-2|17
TGTGCCAGCAGCCAGGTAGTCAAGCTACTGGCGACCGGGGAGCTGTTTTTT
CASSQVVKLLATGELFF
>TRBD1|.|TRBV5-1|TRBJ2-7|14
TGCGCCAGCAGCTTGGAACAGGGGGCCTACGAGCAGTACTTC
CASSLEQGAYEQYF
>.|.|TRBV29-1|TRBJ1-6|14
TGCAGCGTTGGTCAGGGCAGTCATAATTCACCCCTCCACTTT
CSVGQGSHNSPLHF
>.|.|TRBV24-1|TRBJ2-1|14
TGTGCCACCAGTGATCGGGGCTCCTCCAATGAGCAGTTCTTC
CATSDRGSSNEQFF
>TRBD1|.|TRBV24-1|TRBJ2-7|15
TGTGCCACCAGTGGGGGGACAGGGAATTCCTACGAGCAGTACTTC
CATSGGTGNSYEQYF